Below are 20 T cell receptor beta chains sequenced from a single sample in a study of tissue T cells after allogeneic stem cell transplantation. Using immunoSEQ multiplex PCR, the repertoire was profiled, and TCRdb retains in-frame clones only, with some absent. This sample carries 7,000 to 9,500 clones, approximately 74% of them seen once, and the ten largest clones take about 0.84%. The sample taken for sequencing was blood. Every receptor here comes from a female BALB/c mouse in good health. As its MHC haplotype, the strain has H2-d.

Turning to this clone: The genes are named according to mouse. The read falls 1 residue short of the CDR3 end, and the missing part is taken from the germline J gene. This chain connects TRBV31 to TRBJ1-1, with 12 nucleotides matching TRBD1. Looked up from germline, CDR1 is GKSSPN and CDR2 is SITVG. The CDR3 contains 16 residues. Germline trimming cut 2 bases from V and 4 bases from J; bases unmatched to any gene: 8. The sequenced part of the CDR3 DNA is TGTGCCTGGAGTTCGCTGGGACAGGGGGCGAGCACAGAAGTCTTC. Its protein is CAWSSLGQGASTEVF. The full CDR3 protein reads CAWSSLGQGASTEVFF.

This clone came up once. Gene names and germline refer to mouse. The sequenced CDR3 bases are TGTGCCAGCAGCCAAGAGGGGGCAGGGGCTGCAAACACAGAAGTCTTC. This encodes CASSQEGAGAANTEVF. The entire CDR3 protein reads CASSQEGAGAANTEVFF. The chain has TRBV2 and TRBJ1-1; TRBD1 might be the D (6 bases). The read ends 1 residue shy of where the CDR3 ends; the end is completed using the germline J gene. Germline-derived CDR1 and CDR2 are LGHNA and YSYQKL. V shed 0 bases and J shed 0 bases, with 14 bases lying between them. The length of the CDR3 is 17 residues.

Worth noting for this clone: The gene names given are mouse names. Coverage ceases 1 residue before the CDR3 finishes, and the germline J gene fills in the end. The chain carries TRBV20 and TRBJ2-7, with TRBD1 matching over 12 bases. V was pared by 6 bases and J by 4 bases, with 1 base of the junction left unmatched. Germline V gene lookup returns CDR1 GFQATS and CDR2 STVNSAI. This CDR3 contains 12 residues. CDR3 loop: CGAGQGAYEQYF. The part of the CDR3 DNA that was read is TGTGGTGCGGGACAGGGGGCTTATGAACAGTAC.

Regarding this clone: Genes and germline come from the mouse. The read falls 1 residue short of the CDR3 end, and the missing part is taken from the germline J gene. Other DNA variants within this sample encode the same CDR3. The chain links TRBV31 to TRBJ2-3; weak D call: TRBD2 (6 bases). The V end was cut by 0 bases, the J end by 0 bases, with 7 bases between. CDR1 GKSSPN and CDR2 SITVG come from the germline V gene. This CDR3 has 14 residues. The CDR3 is CAWSLGGSAETLYF. The part of the CDR3 DNA that was read is TGTGCCTGGAGTCTTGGGGGTAGTGCAGAAACGCTGTAT.

Worth noting for this clone: The genes are named according to mouse. The read terminates 1 residue before the CDR3 end, so the remaining end is supplied by the germline J gene. This chain connects TRBV5 to TRBJ2-3, with D perhaps TRBD1 or TRBD2 (5 bases each). The CDR3 sequence is 14 residues long. V was trimmed by 4 bases and J by 3 bases, leaving 11 bases between them. In germline, CDR1 is LGHNA, CDR2 YNLKQL (reference sequence). CDR3 sequence: CASSPRGGAETLYF. The sequenced part of the CDR3 DNA is TGTGCCAGCAGCCCCCGGGGCGGGGCAGAAACGCTGTAT.

Comment on this clone: The gene names here belong to mouse. With the read ending 1 residue before the CDR3 end, the germline J gene is used to fill in that end. This sequence joins TRBV1 and TRBJ2-7; 11 bases align to TRBD2. J gave up 7 bases and V 4 bases, and 6 bases lay outside the gene matches. Looked up from germline, CDR1 is NSQYPW and CDR2 is LRSPGD (reference sequence). There are 14 residues in the CDR3. CDR3 DNA, as far as it was read: TGCACCTGCAGTGAGACTGGGGGGGAGGAGGAACAGTAC. Translation: CTCSETGGEEEQY. The entire CDR3 sequence reads CTCSETGGEEEQYF.

Comment on this clone: Gene names are the mouse ones. The read ends 1 residue early relative to the CDR3; the germline J gene fills the gap. This chain links TRBV17 with TRBJ1-1; D not certain. Between the trimmed V and J ends, which lost 3 bases and 5 bases, there was a span of 4 bases. The CDR3 is 11 residues long. Germline CDR1 MNHDT, CDR2 YYDKIL. CDR3: CASSRQTEVFF. The DNA read from the CDR3 is TGTGCTAGCAGTAGGCAGACAGAAGTCTTC.

Remarks on this clone: The gene names here belong to mouse. The read falls 1 residue short of the CDR3 end, and the missing part is taken from the germline J gene. V gene TRBV5 combines with J gene TRBJ2-4; D might be TRBD1 (8 bases). The V and J ends lost 0 bases and 0 bases respectively, with 13 bases between them. In germline, CDR1 is LGHNA, CDR2 YNLKQL (reference sequence). The CDR3 covers 17 residues. The CDR3 DNA, read in part, is TGTGCCAGCAGCCAAGAGGGGGGGGACAGGAGTCAAAACACCTTGTAC. This gives the protein CASSQEGGDRSQNTLY. The full CDR3 is CASSQEGGDRSQNTLYF.

As regards this clone: The genes are named according to mouse. From the germline J gene comes the end of the CDR3, since the read stops 1 residue before it. The chain carries TRBV23 and TRBJ2-1. The CDR3 loop spans 13 amino acids. Germline CDR1 and CDR2: KGHTA and FQNQQP. CDR3: CSTTWTGVSEQFF. Incomplete CDR3 DNA: TGCTCCACCACCTGGACGGGGGTCTCTGAGCAGTTC.

Turning to this clone: Here the gene names and germline are mouse. The read terminates 1 residue before the CDR3 end, so the remaining end is supplied by the germline J gene. V is TRBV19 and J is TRBJ2-5, with 8 bases that match TRBD1. The V and J ends lost 4 bases and 3 bases, in that order; junction bases with no gene match: 4. CDR3 length: 14 amino acids. CDR1 FNHDT and CDR2 SITEND come from the germline V gene (reference sequence). The CDR3 sequence: CASSVTGGQDTQYF. CDR3 DNA, as far as it was read: TGTGCCAGCAGTGTAACAGGGGGGCAAGACACCCAGTAC.

A single count supports this clone. Gene names and germline match the mouse. The CDR3 extends 1 residue past the end of the read, so its final part is completed from the germline J gene. This chain links TRBV13-2 with TRBJ2-5, with 9 bases matching TRBD2. There are 16 residues in the CDR3. The germline V gene has CDR1 NNHNN and CDR2 SYGAGS (reference sequence). The ends lost 0 bases at V and 0 bases at J; junction bases unmatched: 2. The sequenced CDR3 bases are TGTGCCAGCGGTGATGACCTGGGGGGGAACCAAGACACCCAGTAC. Encoded protein: CASGDDLGGNQDTQY. The entire CDR3 protein reads CASGDDLGGNQDTQYF.

For this clone: Gene names follow the mouse nomenclature. The read halts 1 residue ahead of the CDR3 end, with the missing end drawn from the germline J gene. This chain connects TRBV12-1 to TRBJ2-7, with 9 bases that match TRBD1. This CDR3 is 13 amino acids long. From germline, CDR1 is SGHSN and CDR2 HYEKVE. This CDR3 reads CAALSWDRVEQYF. The part of the CDR3 DNA that was read is TGTGCAGCTCTCTCGTGGGACAGGGTAGAACAGTAC.

Comments on this clone: The gene names given are mouse names. The sequence runs out 1 residue before the end of the CDR3; the remainder is reconstructed from the germline J gene. The genes are TRBV5 and TRBJ2-5; 13 bases map to TRBD2. Looked up from germline, CDR1 is LGHNA and CDR2 is YNLKQL (reference sequence). This CDR3 is 15 amino acids long. The V gene end was trimmed by 3 bases and the J gene end by 7 bases; junction bases not matched to a gene: 4. CDR3: CASSQDWGGWYTQYF. The DNA read from the CDR3 is TGTGCCAGCAGCCAGGACTGGGGGGGCTGGTACACCCAGTAC.

This clone was observed a handful of times. Gene names and germline match the mouse. The read comes to an end 1 residue before the CDR3 does, leaving the germline J gene to fill in the end. The rearrangement joins TRBV19 to TRBJ2-7; tentatively, D is TRBD1 (6 bases). This CDR3 is built from 13 residues. Per germline, CDR1 FNHDT and CDR2 SITEND (reference sequence). With 5 bases removed from V and 0 bases from J, the gap between germline ends came to 9 bases. CDR3 DNA (partial): TGTGCCAGCAGCCACAGGGACTCCTATGAACAGTAC. Its translation: CASSHRDSYEQY. The whole CDR3 sequence is CASSHRDSYEQYF.

Comments on this clone: Genes and germline are mouse. The CDR3 goes on 1 residue after the read ends, and that part is filled in from the germline J gene. V gene TRBV19 combines with J gene TRBJ1-6; possible D gene TRBD1, 5 bases. TRBJ1-6 is given ORF status, its function remaining uncertain. This CDR3 has 14 residues. CDR1 is FNHDT and CDR2 is SITEND in the germline V gene (reference sequence). V dropped 5 bases and J dropped 4 bases, with 10 bases sitting between them. The sequenced CDR3 bases are TGTGCCAGCAGCCCCGACAGATATAATTCGCCCCTCTAC. The encoded protein is CASSPDRYNSPLY. The whole CDR3 sequence reads CASSPDRYNSPLYF.

A remark on this clone: Genes and germline come from the mouse. The observed sequence ends 1 residue before the CDR3 terminus, with the missing tail filled in from the germline J gene. The chain uses TRBV20 and TRBJ1-1, with D unclear. CDR1 and CDR2 from the germline V gene are GFQATS and STVNSAI. The length of the CDR3 is 12 residues. V shed 0 bases and J shed 1 base, with 3 bases lying between them. CDR3 DNA, as far as it was read: TGTGGTGCTAGGGAGGGAAACACAGAAGTCTTC. Translating gives CGAREGNTEVF. The CDR3 in its entirety is CGAREGNTEVFF.

This clone was seen a handful of times. The genes and germline here are from mouse. The CDR3 extends 1 residue past the end of the read, so its final part is completed from the germline J gene. V usage is TRBV3 and J usage is TRBJ1-4; possible D gene TRBD1, 5 bases. In germline, CDR1 is SNHLY, CDR2 FYNGKV (reference sequence). The germline V and J ends were trimmed by 0 bases and 4 bases, with 9 bases remaining between them. The CDR3 contains 15 residues. The CDR3 protein is CASSLAGAFNERLFF. CDR3 bases read: TGTGCCAGCAGCTTAGCCGGGGCTTTCAACGAAAGATTATTT.

A note on this clone: Mouse gene names and germline throughout. The CDR3 end is not reached by the read, which stops 1 residue before it; the germline J gene fills it in. V and J are TRBV2 and TRBJ1-4, with D possibly TRBD1 on 6 matching bases. CDR1 is LGHNA, CDR2 YSYQKL, per germline. This CDR3 is built from 16 residues. The ends were cut back, 0 bases at V and 3 bases at J, with 11 bases in the middle. This CDR3 reads CASSQDGGRTNERLFF. The covered CDR3 bases are TGTGCCAGCAGCCAAGATGGGGGGCGCACCAACGAAAGATTATTT.

This clone appeared a few times. Here the gene names and germline are mouse. The DNA ends 1 residue before the CDR3 does, and the rest of the CDR3 is filled in from the germline J gene. The chain combines TRBV20 with TRBJ1-5; D possibly corresponds to TRBD1 (6 bases). Trimming cost V 3 bases and J 1 base, with 13 bases left between them. Germline CDR1 GFQATS, CDR2 STVNSAI. The CDR3 contains 15 residues. The part of the CDR3 DNA that was read is TGTGGTGCTAGACAGGGAGAGGGAAACAACCAGGCTCCGCTT. It is translated as CGARQGEGNNQAPL. The whole CDR3 is CGARQGEGNNQAPLF.

For this clone: Genes and germline come from the mouse. The DNA ends 1 residue before the CDR3 does, and the rest of the CDR3 is filled in from the germline J gene. The V gene is TRBV13-3, the J gene TRBJ1-6; TRBD1 matches at 9 bases. TRBJ1-6 is an ORF; its function is uncertain. V shed 2 bases and J 7 bases; nucleotides not matched to a gene: 4. The CDR3 covers 15 residues. From germline, CDR1 is NNHDY and CDR2 SYVADS. The CDR3 is CASSDGTGWNSPLYF. The DNA read from the CDR3 is TGTGCCAGCAGTGACGGGACAGGGTGGAATTCGCCCCTCTAC.